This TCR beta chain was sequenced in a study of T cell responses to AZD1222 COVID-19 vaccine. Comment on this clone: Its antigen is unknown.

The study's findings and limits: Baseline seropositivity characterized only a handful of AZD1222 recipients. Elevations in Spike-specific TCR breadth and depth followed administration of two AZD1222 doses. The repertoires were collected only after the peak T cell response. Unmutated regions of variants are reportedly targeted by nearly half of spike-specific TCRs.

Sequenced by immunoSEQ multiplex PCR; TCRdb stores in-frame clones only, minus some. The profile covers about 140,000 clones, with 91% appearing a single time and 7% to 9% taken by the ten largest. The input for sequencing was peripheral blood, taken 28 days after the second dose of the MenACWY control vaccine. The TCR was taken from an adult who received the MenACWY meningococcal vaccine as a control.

The CDR3 region has the DNA TGTGCCATCAGTGAGTCGCCCCCGGAGGGTGCCTACAATGAGCAGTTCTTC. It is translated as CAISESPPEGAYNEQFF. The genes are TRBV10-3 and TRBJ2-1, with D maybe TRBD2 (6 bases). Trimming took 0 bases from V and 2 from J, leaving 14 bases between them. From germline, CDR1 is ENHRY and CDR2 SYGVKD. The CDR3 is 17 residues long.